The rows below give T cell receptor beta chains drawn from one sample of a study of blood T cell repertoires in COVID-19. Here immunoSEQ multiplex PCR was the method, and the copy in TCRdb shows in-frame clones only, minus some. The table records approximately 290,000 clones, nearly 90% of them present only once. The sequenced sample consisted of PBMCs or T cells enriched from blood (not recorded which). Receptors were obtained from a woman younger than 35 with acute COVID-19. The conserved cysteine and the conserved F or W are not part of the CDR3 here. The order of the fields is J gene, V gene, CDR3 protein.

J gene: TRBJ1-1
V gene: TRBV9
CDR3 protein: ASSASGALNTEAF

J gene: TRBJ1-5
V gene: TRBV6-5
CDR3 protein: AASIPGREHQPQH

J gene: TRBJ1-2
V gene: TRBV3-1/TRBV3-2
CDR3 protein: ASSQTDSGQGNGYT

J gene: TRBJ1-5
V gene: TRBV28
CDR3 protein: ASSSGQGDRNQPQH

J gene: TRBJ1-3
V gene: TRBV19
CDR3 protein: ASLGVSGNTIY

J gene: TRBJ1-4
V gene: TRBV6-4
CDR3 protein: ASSPGQGANEKLF

J gene: TRBJ1-4
V gene: TRBV27
CDR3 protein: ASSFRQGRWEKLF

J gene: TRBJ1-2
V gene: TRBV27
CDR3 protein: ASRGAGGGYGYT

J gene: TRBJ2-2
V gene: TRBV11-3
CDR3 protein: ASSYRGPNTGELF

J gene: TRBJ2-5
V gene: TRBV7-9
CDR3 protein: ASSYTMDRPQETQY

J gene: TRBJ1-2
V gene: TRBV19
CDR3 protein: ASSRQGAPGYT

J gene: TRBJ1-2
V gene: TRBV29-1
CDR3 protein: SVEDRGTGVNHGYT

J gene: TRBJ2-7
V gene: TRBV7-2
CDR3 protein: ASSPTSGRVLYEQY

J gene: TRBJ1-6
V gene: TRBV6-5
CDR3 protein: ASSSGTGIRSPLH

J gene: TRBJ1-5
V gene: TRBV7-6
CDR3 protein: ASSPPPPDRGGNQPQH

J gene: TRBJ1-1
V gene: TRBV19
CDR3 protein: ATGGSENTEAF

J gene: TRBJ1-4
V gene: TRBV19
CDR3 protein: ASSRDRNEKLF

J gene: TRBJ1-2
V gene: TRBV28
CDR3 protein: ASNMDSDGYT

J gene: TRBJ2-1
V gene: TRBV5-1
CDR3 protein: ASGDGQGNEQF

J gene: TRBJ2-5
V gene: TRBV29-1
CDR3 protein: SVLRGQGIGTQY

J gene: TRBJ2-1
V gene: TRBV7-3
CDR3 protein: ASSSTRGRAGGEQF

J gene: TRBJ1-5
V gene: TRBV19
CDR3 protein: ASNVGTGPSNQPQH